This T cell receptor (beta chain) was observed in a study of cytomegalovirus exposure and HLA in healthy donors. Study observations and caveats: In an earlier analysis, most TCR beta V segments were productive about 87% or about 30% of the time. Researchers had no immune exposure information except CMV serostatus available.

Germline assignment: CDR1 MNHEY and CDR2 SVGAGI. The length of the CDR3 is 12 residues. At the time of sampling, donors were nominally healthy, though unrecorded immune exposures were likely. 13 Jbeta primers and 60 Vbeta primers were used for the PCR. TCRdb's copy holds only in-frame clones and misses some; the assay was immunoSEQ multiplex PCR. This table has 100,000 to 150,000 clones, 81% appearing once. To note about this clone: Its antigen remains unidentified. One end of the junction is discordant with germline, which a read error may explain.

This clonotype was sampled from a woman under 40 in good health and CMV-seronegative. Input material: PBMCs. This chain joins TRBV6-5 and TRBJ2-1; D might be TRBD1 (6 bases). The CDR3 DNA reads as TGTGCCGGCAGTTTCCCCGGGACAGAGCAGTTCTTC. Encoded protein: CAGSFPGTEQFF.